The 19 T cell receptor beta chains given below trace back to one sample, sequenced in a study of OX40 agonist ivuxolimab in advanced cancers. This table comes from immunoSEQ multiplex PCR, and its TCRdb copy is limited to in-frame clones, with some not included. The table records some 63,000 clones, roughly 84% of them present only once. The specimen comprised CD4+ or CD8+ T cells sorted from blood, sampled in a trial of the OX40 agonist ivuxolimab. The receptors originated from an adult with an advanced solid tumor such as melanoma, head and neck, liver or kidney cancer.

This chain links TRBV18 with TRBJ1-4; TRBD1 might be the D (5 bases). CDR1 is KGHSH and CDR2 is LQKENI in the germline V gene. The V end was cut by 0 bases, the J end by 8 bases, with 13 bases between. The CDR3 contains 15 residues. The CDR3 loop reads CASSPPTGVTEKLFF. CDR3 sequence (DNA): TGTGCCAGCTCACCACCTACGGGGGTTACGGAAAAACTGTTTTTT. Filled out from reference TRBV18 and TRBJ1-4, the complete variable domain reads NAGVMQNPRHLVRRRGQEARLRCSPMKGHSHVYWYRQLPEEGLKFMVYLQKENIIDESGMPKERFSAEFPKEGPSILRIQQVVRGDSAAYFCASSPPTGVTEKLFFGSGTQLSVL.

To note about this clone: Different DNA sequences within this sample yield the same CDR3. This chain joins TRBV7-9 and TRBJ2-1; D is undetermined. Germline V lookup: CDR1 SEHNR, CDR2 FQNEAQ (reference sequence). The V and J ends lost 5 bases and 4 bases respectively, with 3 bases between them. The CDR3 is made up of 11 amino acids. For the CDR3, the DNA is TGTGCCAGCAGCGCGTACAATGAGCAGTTCTTC. Translation: CASSAYNEQFF.

The chain carries TRBV7-2 and TRBJ2-3; weak D call: TRBD2 (5 bases). CDR3 length equals 15 residues. Deletions cut 3 bases from V and 3 bases from J, with 13 bases between. The germline gives CDR1 SGHTA, CDR2 FQGNSA. The CDR3: CASSFGGYGTDTQYF. CDR3 bases: TGTGCCAGCAGCTTCGGAGGTTACGGGACAGATACGCAGTATTTT.

This chain uses TRBV5-1 with TRBJ2-5, with a weak D call TRBD2 (5 bases). The ends were cut back, 3 bases at V and 4 bases at J, with 16 bases in the middle. The CDR3 has 15 residues. Germline CDR1 is SGHRS and CDR2 is YFSETQ. CDR3 in amino acids: CASSSRGSSLETQYF. Here the CDR3 DNA reads TGCGCCAGCAGCTCCCGAGGGAGTTCGTTAGAGACCCAGTACTTC.

The gene calls are TRBV19 and TRBJ1-4; D unclear. The CDR3 covers 15 residues. CDR1 and CDR2 from the germline V gene are LNHDA and SQIVND (reference sequence). The ends were cut back, 3 bases at V and 4 bases at J, with 12 bases in the middle. Here the CDR3 DNA reads TGTGCCAGTAGTATTGGCGGGCCGGTTAATGAAAAACTGTTTTTT. Translated, it gives CASSIGGPVNEKLFF.

The genes are TRBV7-2 and TRBJ2-7; 8 bases are a match to TRBD1. The junction had 6 bases not matched to a gene; V was cut back by 5 bases and J by 3 bases. The CDR3 has 14 amino acids. Germline-derived CDR1 and CDR2 are SGHTA and FQGNSA. The CDR3 DNA follows: TGTGCCAGCAGCCCAGCAGGGGGCCTCTACGAGCAGTACTTC. Its protein is CASSPAGGLYEQYF.

In its sample, this clone ranks as medium-sized. The rearrangement joins TRBV2 to TRBJ1-5; no definite D call. V was clipped by 4 bases and J by 3 bases, with 7 bases between them. This CDR3 contains 13 residues. Per the germline V gene, CDR1 is SNHLY and CDR2 is FYNNEI. CDR3 amino acids: CASSVWANQPQHF. CDR3 nucleotides: TGTGCCAGCAGTGTCTGGGCCAATCAGCCCCAGCATTTT.

J is TRBJ1-6 and V is TRBV21-1. TRBV21-1 is annotated as a pseudogene. This CDR3 has 17 residues. The CDR3 bases are TGTGCCAGCAGCACGGCCCTGGTTCGGCATTATAATTCACCCCTCCACTTT. Amino acids: CASSTALVRHYNSPLHF.

The V call is TRBV7-2, the J call TRBJ1-6, with TRBD1 as a possible D gene (5 bases). Germline-derived CDR1 and CDR2 are SGHTA and FQGNSA. CDR3 length equals 14 residues. The V gene lost 0 bases and the J gene lost 8 bases, with 8 bases spanning the gap. CDR3 residues: CASSLAGDYSPLHF. CDR3 DNA: TGTGCCAGCAGCTTAGCGGGGGACTATTCACCCCTCCACTTT.

The rearrangement links TRBV11-2 to TRBJ2-7; 12 bases are a match to TRBD1. Germline V gene data show CDR1 as SGHAT and CDR2 as FQNNGV. The CDR3 runs 16 residues. The J segment lost 4 bases and the V segment lost 4 bases, leaving 8 bases of the junction unmatched. Here the CDR3 DNA reads TGTGCCAGCAGCTCCTTCCCGGGACAGGGGGCTTACGAGCAGTACTTC. It translates to CASSSFPGQGAYEQYF.

The chain employs TRBV7-9 and TRBJ2-3; 10 nucleotides align to TRBD2. Trimming cost V 5 bases and J 0 bases; bases outside gene matches: 2. Germline V CDR1 and CDR2: SEHNR, FQNEAQ (reference sequence). This CDR3 spans 15 amino acids. The CDR3 region is CASSPAGGSTDTQYF. The DNA of the CDR3 is TGTGCCAGCAGCCCAGCGGGGGGGAGCACAGATACGCAGTATTTT.

V and J are TRBV7-2 and TRBJ1-1, with a possible D match to TRBD1 (6 bases). Germline assignment: CDR1 SGHTA and CDR2 FQGNSA. The CDR3 is made up of 14 amino acids. V lost 5 bases and J lost 3, with 13 bases in between. The CDR3: CASSLSRQDTEAFF. The CDR3 coding sequence is TGTGCCAGCAGCCTCTCTCGACAGGACACTGAAGCTTTCTTT.

The rearrangement joins TRBV10-1 to TRBJ2-1; 8 positions agree with TRBD2. The length of the CDR3 is 14 residues. Per germline, CDR1 WNHNN and CDR2 SYGVQD (reference sequence). The ends lost 8 bases at V and 2 bases at J; junction bases unmatched: 5. CDR3 bases: TGCGCCAGCCAAGCGGGAGTAGCCTACAATGAGCAGTTCTTC. Its protein product is CASQAGVAYNEQFF.

This clone has just one count. The rearrangement joins TRBV11-2 to TRBJ2-5, with 7 bases that match TRBD2. CDR3 size: 15 residues. The trim removed 5 bases at V and 1 base at J, leaving 7 bases unmatched. Germline V gives CDR1 SGHAT, CDR2 FQNNGV. In nucleotides, the CDR3 is TGTGCCAGCAGCCCCGGGACTACCCGCCAAGAGACCCAGTACTTC. Translated, it gives CASSPGTTRQETQYF. Complete variable domain (other parts from reference TRBV11-2 and TRBJ2-5): EAGVAQSPRYKIIEKRQSVAFWCNPISGHATLYWYQQILGQGPKLLIQFQNNGVVDDSQLPKDRFSAERLKGVDSTLKIQPAKLEDSAVYLCASSPGTTRQETQYFGPGTRLLVL.

Turning to this clone: An end of the junction does not agree with germline; a read error may underlie this. This chain connects TRBV10-3 to TRBJ2-7; the match to TRBD2 covers 16 bases. The CDR3 has 16 amino acids. Per the germline V gene, CDR1 is ENHRY and CDR2 is SYGVKD. CDR3 in DNA: TGTGCTACCCATGGGACTAGCGGGAGGGCCTCCTTCGAGCAGTACTTC. Translated, it gives CATHGTSGRASFEQYF.

This chain uses TRBV21-1 with TRBJ2-5; the D call TRBD2 from the table was never checked on the DNA. TRBV21-1 is a listed pseudogene. The CDR3 totals 20 residues. In DNA form, the CDR3 reads TGTGCCAGCAGCAAACCGGGACTAGGAGACTTAGGGGTTTTTGGAGAGACCCAGTACTTC. Its protein product is CASSKPGLGDLGVFGETQYF.

This chain links TRBV30 with TRBJ2-2; 10 bases fit TRBD2. V shed 2 bases and J 6 bases; nucleotides not matched to a gene: 3. Per germline, CDR1 GTSNPN and CDR2 SVGIG (reference sequence). The CDR3 runs to 14 residues. Here the CDR3 DNA reads TGTGCCTGGAGTCTAGCGGGAGCCCCCGGGGAGCTGTTTTTT. This translates into CAWSLAGAPGELFF. Looking up the rest from reference TRBV30 and TRBJ2-2 gives the full variable domain: SQTIHQWPATLVQPVGSPLSLECTVEGTSNPNLYWYRQAAGRGLQLLFYSVGIGQISSEVPQNLSASRPQDRQFILSSKKLLLSDSGFYLCAWSLAGAPGELFFGEGSRLTVL.

The chain recombines TRBV7-9 with TRBJ1-2; 8 bases map to TRBD1. J lost 1 base, V lost 5 bases, and 6 bases had no gene match. The germline CDR1 and CDR2 sequences are SEHNR and FQNEAQ (reference sequence). CDR3 size: 15 residues. CDR3 in amino acids: CASSIQGGVNYGYTF. Written as DNA, the CDR3 is TGTGCCAGCAGCATACAGGGGGGAGTTAACTATGGCTACACCTTC.

The V call is TRBV7-8, the J call TRBJ2-7, with D tentatively TRBD1 (6 bases). V lost 5 bases and J 4 bases, leaving 18 bases between the germline ends. From germline, CDR1 is SGHVS and CDR2 FQNEAQ. This CDR3 comprises 15 residues. The CDR3: CASSATPGTTYEQYF. Here the CDR3 DNA reads TGTGCCAGCAGCGCCACTCCCGGGACAACTTACGAGCAGTACTTC.